One and the same sample provided the 15 T cell receptor beta chains below, sequenced in a study of cytomegalovirus exposure and HLA in healthy donors. Primers included in the PCR were 60 Vbeta and 13 Jbeta primers. This table comes from immunoSEQ multiplex PCR, and its TCRdb copy is limited to in-frame clones, with some not included. There are around 130,000 clones in the sample; less than 85% occur only once, and roughly 3% lies in the top ten. Source material: PBMCs. The receptors here all came from a male donor in good health and CMV-seronegative.

This clone occurred a few times. Germline is not matched at one junction end, which may reflect a read error. The chain recombines TRBV4-2 with TRBJ2-4; D is perhaps TRBD2 (5 bases). Germline-derived CDR1 and CDR2 are LGHNA and YNFKEQ. This CDR3 is 16 amino acids long. CDR3 loop: CASSEKRHLAKNSQYF. For the CDR3, the DNA is TGTGCCAGCAGTGAAAAAAGGCACCTAGCCAAAAACAGTCAGTACTTC.

In the case of this clone: One end of the junction fails to match germline, which may point to a read error. The chain joins TRBV7-9 to TRBJ1-2; the D is unclear. The CDR3 length is 12 residues. Germline V gene sequence: CDR1 SEHNR, CDR2 FQNEAQ (reference sequence). The CDR3 bases are TGTTCCAGCACATACACGAACTATGGCTACACCTTC. Amino acid sequence: CSSTYTNYGYTF.

The J gene is TRBJ1-6, the V gene TRBV27; possibly TRBD1 for D (6 bases). The CDR3 spans 13 residues. V was trimmed by 8 bases and J by 8 bases, leaving 13 bases between them. CDR1 is MNHEY and CDR2 is SMNVEV in the germline V gene (reference sequence). CDR3 region: CASGRQGHSPLHF. The CDR3 DNA sequence: TGTGCCAGCGGTCGGCAGGGGCATTCACCCCTCCACTTT.

The chain links TRBV4-3 to TRBJ1-2, with TRBD1 as a possible D gene (5 bases). V was pared by 0 bases and J by 0 bases, with 14 bases between. The germline CDR1 and CDR2 sequences are LGHNA and YSLEER. This CDR3 contains 17 residues. CDR3 bases: TGCGCCAGCAGCCAAGATCTCCAGGGTGGGACTAACTATGGCTACACCTTC. Protein product: CASSQDLQGGTNYGYTF.

This chain uses TRBV30 with TRBJ2-7; 8 positions agree with TRBD2. The junction had 18 bases not matched to a gene; V was cut back by 4 bases and J by 4 bases. The CDR3 spans 17 residues. Germline V gives CDR1 GTSNPN, CDR2 SVGIG (reference sequence). CDR3 in DNA: TGTGCCTGGACCCCCGGACTAGCTCCTCCGAGTCCGTACGAGCAGTACTTC. This translates into CAWTPGLAPPSPYEQYF.

This clone was seen just once. The chain joins TRBV5-4 to TRBJ2-3; D unclear. Germline V CDR1 and CDR2: SGHNT, YYREEE (reference sequence). The CDR3 extends over 14 amino acids. The V and J ends lost 0 bases and 5 bases respectively, with 10 bases between them. CDR3 nucleotide sequence: TGTGCCAGCAGCTTGGGACTCGTACAAGATACGCAGTATTTT. This gives the protein CASSLGLVQDTQYF.

This chain connects TRBV6-4 to TRBJ1-2; 9 nucleotides line up with TRBD1. The V segment lost 0 bases and the J segment 4 bases; nucleotides outside the gene matches: 3. Germline V lookup: CDR1 MRHNA, CDR2 SNTAGT. CDR3 size: 15 residues. The CDR3: CASSDSGQGAYGYTF. CDR3 bases: TGTGCCAGCAGTGACTCGGGACAGGGCGCCTATGGCTACACCTTC.

V gene TRBV20-1 combines with J gene TRBJ1-2, with D possibly TRBD1 on 5 matching bases. The germline CDR1 and CDR2 sequences are DFQATT and SNEGSKA (reference sequence). V shed 8 bases and J shed 7 bases, with 14 bases lying between them. The CDR3 contains 11 residues. CDR3 bases: TGCAGTACTGCGGGGCCGGGTGGCTACACCTTC. It specifies CSTAGPGGYTF.

The V gene is TRBV30, the J gene TRBJ2-2, with 8 bases identical to TRBD1. Losses at the gene ends were 0 bases for V and 6 bases for J; bases not matched to a gene: 12. The CDR3 spans 17 residues. Germline V gene sequence: CDR1 GTSNPN, CDR2 SVGIG (reference sequence). The CDR3 protein is CAWSVRTGYGIAGELFF. CDR3 coding DNA: TGTGCCTGGAGTGTGAGGACAGGGTACGGGATCGCCGGGGAGCTGTTTTTT. The full variable domain, rest sourced from reference TRBV30 and TRBJ2-2, is SQTIHQWPATLVQPVGSPLSLECTVEGTSNPNLYWYRQAAGRGLQLLFYSVGIGQISSEVPQNLSASRPQDRQFILSSKKLLLSDSGFYLCAWSVRTGYGIAGELFFGEGSRLTVL.

V usage is TRBV5-4 and J usage is TRBJ2-3, with TRBD1 matching over 7 bases. There are 13 residues in the CDR3. Germline CDR1 SGHNT, CDR2 YYREEE (reference sequence). Unmatched junction bases numbered 7, after V lost 8 bases and J lost 4 bases. CDR3: CASSTGPPDTQYF. CDR3 coding DNA: TGTGCCAGTTCGACAGGGCCCCCAGATACGCAGTATTTT.

V is TRBV18 and J is TRBJ2-7; 8 nucleotides align to TRBD2. The CDR3 contains 15 residues. Losses at the gene ends were 4 bases for V and 0 bases for J; bases not matched to a gene: 5. Germline CDR1 reads KGHSH; CDR2 reads LQKENI. Here the CDR3 DNA reads TGTGCCAGCTCACAGACTAGCGCCAGCTCCTACGAGCAGTACTTC. This codes for CASSQTSASSYEQYF.

V usage is TRBV6-1 and J usage is TRBJ1-6; tentative D call: TRBD1 (6 bases). Germline values: CDR1 MNHNS, CDR2 SASEGT. The CDR3 length is 12 residues. DNA for the CDR3: TGTGCTGGACAGACAGGCCATTCACCCCTCCACTTT. Translating gives CAGQTGHSPLHF.

The rearrangement joins TRBV7-9 to TRBJ2-7, with TRBD1 as a possible D gene (6 bases). V was pared by 2 bases and J by 2 bases, with 10 bases between. This CDR3 is built from 14 residues. The germline CDR1 and CDR2 sequences are SEHNR and FQNEAQ (reference sequence). The CDR3 sequence is CASSLKQGPYEQYF. Written as DNA, the CDR3 is TGTGCCAGCAGCTTAAAACAGGGTCCCTACGAGCAGTACTTC. Filled out from reference TRBV7-9 and TRBJ2-7, the complete variable domain reads DTGVSQNPRHKITKRGQNVTFRCDPISEHNRLYWYRQTLGQGPEFLTYFQNEAQLEKSRLLSDRFSAERPKGSFSTLEIQRTEQGDSAMYLCASSLKQGPYEQYFGPGTRLTVT.

V usage is TRBV28 and J usage is TRBJ2-3; D is uncertain. The germline V gene has CDR1 MDHEN and CDR2 SYDVKM. Trimming cost V 2 bases and J 0 bases, with 6 bases left between them. This CDR3 spans 14 amino acids. Here the CDR3 DNA reads TGTGCCAGCAGTTTAATGTATAGCACAGATACGCAGTATTTT. It codes for CASSLMYSTDTQYF.

This clone was seen just once. The J gene is TRBJ2-7, the V gene TRBV6-5; D possibly corresponds to TRBD1 (6 bases). V lost 0 bases and J 1 base, leaving 13 bases between the germline ends. This CDR3 spans 16 amino acids. Germline loops: CDR1 MNHEY, CDR2 SVGAGI. The CDR3 reads CASSYSSAGVSYEQYF. The CDR3 DNA follows: TGTGCCAGCAGTTACTCGAGCGCAGGGGTATCCTACGAGCAGTACTTC.